A few counts support the clone carrying this TCR beta chain. Its target is not known. Both peripheral blood and punch biopsies of lesional scalp skin were obtained from patients who had alopecia areata. This sample is part of a study of CD8+ T cells in alopecia areata. Per the germline V gene, CDR1 is LNHNV and CDR2 is YYDKDF (reference sequence). Trimming removed 0 bases from V and 1 base from J, with 7 bases in between. CDR3 length: 15 amino acids. Investigators isolated RNA and reverse transcribed it into cDNA to act as the sequencing template. Sequenced by immunoSEQ multiplex PCR; TCRdb stores in-frame clones only, minus some. The sample consists of about 64,000 clones, roughly two fifths of them appearing once. General observations from the study: Affected scalp, especially in alopecia totalis/universalis, had a higher clonality than normal scalp did.

The chain links TRBV15 to TRBJ1-3; D is unclear. Sample: NKG2D-low CD8+ T cells sorted from blood. The receptor's source is a human donor with alopecia areata. CDR3 DNA sequence: TGTGCCACCAGCAGAGATCGAGGATCTGGAAACACCATATATTTT. It translates to CATSRDRGSGNTIYF.